The TCR beta chain under discussion was sequenced for a study of T-cell memory formation after mild COVID-19. Study observations and caveats: There was a balanced CD4/CD8 profile in clones contracting day 15 to 85, and later expanders leaned CD4+.

Comments on this clonotype: Its antigen is as yet unknown.

TCRdb reanalysed the 5' RACE reads using MiXCR and keeps one entry per CDR3 protein. In the table there are roughly 300,000 distinct CDR3 sequences, around 13% of which are singletons. Germline-derived CDR1 and CDR2 are SEHNR and FQNEAQ (reference sequence). V lost 6 bases and J 1 base, leaving 10 bases between the germline ends. The CDR3 has 13 amino acids. The rearrangement uses TRBV7-9 and TRBJ2-7; unclear D gene. This TCR was recovered from a man aged 18 to 30 who had mild COVID-19 (a few samples of this study predate the infection). Cell type and time point are not known. Sequenced: PBMCs or a T cell subset sorted from them (not recorded which). CDR3: CASSLWGSYEQYF. Here the CDR3 DNA reads TGTGCCAGCAGTCTATGGGGTTCCTACGAGCAGTACTTC.